This T cell receptor (beta chain) was retrieved from a study of blood T cell repertoires in COVID-19. Study as a whole: Acute and convalescent COVID-19 samples came from the United States, Italy and Spain. T cells, B-cell-depleted T cells, or PBMCs supplied cDNA or gDNA.

Trimming removed 2 bases at V and 8 bases at J, with 9 bases between. Looked up from germline, CDR1 is MNHNS and CDR2 is SASEGT. The CDR3 covers 12 residues. Source study methods: From reference gene primer amplification, estimates of nucleated cell counts were derived. Here immunoSEQ multiplex PCR was the method, and the copy in TCRdb shows in-frame clones only, minus some. The V and J calls and the clone size are those of that table, but D and trimming were determined from the DNA. The sample holds approximately 120,000 clones, 85% to 90% seen once. This TCR derives from an elderly woman with acute or convalescent COVID-19. J is TRBJ1-1 and V is TRBV6-1, with D possibly matching TRBD1 (5 bases). Sequenced: peripheral blood. The CDR3 coding sequence is TGTGCCAGCAGTGAACACAGGACCGAAGCTTTCTTT. It translates to CASSEHRTEAFF.